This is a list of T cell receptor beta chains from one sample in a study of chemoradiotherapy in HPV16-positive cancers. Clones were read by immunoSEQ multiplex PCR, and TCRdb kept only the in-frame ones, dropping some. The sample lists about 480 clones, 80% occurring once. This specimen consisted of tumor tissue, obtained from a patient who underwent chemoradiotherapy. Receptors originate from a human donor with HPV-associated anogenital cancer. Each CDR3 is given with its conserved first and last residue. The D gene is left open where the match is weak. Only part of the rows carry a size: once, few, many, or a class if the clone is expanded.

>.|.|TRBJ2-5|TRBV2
CASSVIRETQYF
TGTGCCAGCAGTGTGATCCGGGAGACCCAGTACTTC
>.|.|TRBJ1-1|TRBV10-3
CAISSTGNTEAFF
TGTGCCATCAGTTCTACGGGGAACACTGAAGCTTTCTTT
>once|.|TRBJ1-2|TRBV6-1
CAVKAGDGYTF
TGTGCCGTAAAGGCGGGAGATGGCTACACCTTC
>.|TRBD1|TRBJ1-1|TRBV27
CASSYRDRNTEAFF
TGTGCCAGCAGTTACCGGGACAGAAACACTGAAGCTTTCTTT
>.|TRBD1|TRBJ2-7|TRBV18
CASSNSGQGREQYF
TGTGCCAGCTCAAACTCGGGACAGGGGCGCGAGCAGTACTTC
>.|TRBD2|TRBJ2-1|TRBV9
CASSPRSGGSYNEQFF
TGTGCCAGCAGCCCCCGTAGCGGGGGGAGTTACAATGAGCAGTTCTTC
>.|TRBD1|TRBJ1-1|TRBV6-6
CASKLGGPGTEAFF
TGTGCCAGCAAATTAGGGGGCCCGGGCACTGAAGCTTTCTTT
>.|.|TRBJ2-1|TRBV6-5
CASSYHNGPPGNEQFF
TGTGCCAGCAGTTACCATAACGGCCCTCCGGGAAATGAGCAGTTCTTC
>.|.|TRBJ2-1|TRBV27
CASSHTLASEQFF
TGTGCCAGCAGTCACACTCTAGCGTCTGAGCAGTTCTTC
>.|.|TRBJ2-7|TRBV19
CASSPLGRGRNSYEQYF
TGTGCCAGTAGTCCGCTCGGGAGAGGGAGGAACTCCTACGAGCAGTACTTC
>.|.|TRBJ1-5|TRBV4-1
CASSQQPGYNQPQHF
TGCGCCAGCAGCCAGCAACCAGGGTACAATCAGCCCCAGCATTTT
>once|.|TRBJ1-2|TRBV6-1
CASSEEGLPVSGYTF
TGTGCCAGCAGTGAAGAGGGCTTGCCGGTGAGCGGCTACACCTTC
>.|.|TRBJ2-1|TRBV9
CASSVVPGSYNEQFF
TGTGCCAGCAGCGTAGTTCCTGGCTCCTACAATGAGCAGTTCTTC
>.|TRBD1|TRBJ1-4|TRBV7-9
CASSSRTGEGEKLFF
TGCGCCAGCAGCTCGCGGACAGGGGAGGGCGAAAAACTGTTTTTT
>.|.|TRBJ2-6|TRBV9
CASSVVYKQSRANVLTF
TGTGCCAGCTCGGTTGTGTACAAACAAAGTCGGGCCAACGTCCTGACTTTC
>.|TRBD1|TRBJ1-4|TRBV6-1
CASSEGTGNEKLFF
TGTGCCAGCAGTGAGGGGACAGGGAACGAAAAACTGTTTTTT
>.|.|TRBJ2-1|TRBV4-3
CASSQEELEGYNEQFF
TGCGCCAGCAGCCAAGAGGAACTAGAAGGGTACAATGAGCAGTTCTTC
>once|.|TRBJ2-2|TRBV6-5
CASTSGNSGAGELFF
TGTGCCAGCACCTCGGGAAATTCGGGTGCCGGGGAGCTGTTTTTT
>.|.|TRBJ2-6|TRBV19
CASSIMQAGTGANVLTF
TGTGCCAGTAGTATTATGCAGGCGGGTACTGGGGCCAACGTCCTGACTTTC
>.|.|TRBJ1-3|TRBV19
CASSIPGGAGSGNTIYF
TGTGCCAGTAGTATCCCCGGCGGGGCAGGCTCTGGAAACACCATATATTTT
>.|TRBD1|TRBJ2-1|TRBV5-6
CASSLGQGGEQFF
TGTGCCAGCAGCTTGGGACAGGGGGGTGAGCAGTTCTTC
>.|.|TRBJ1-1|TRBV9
CASSVRPGSGTEAFF
TGTGCCAGCAGCGTAAGGCCGGGTTCGGGGACTGAAGCTTTCTTT
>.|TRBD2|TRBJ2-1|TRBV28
CASTGGTPEVNEQFF
TGTGCCAGCACCGGGGGGACCCCTGAGGTCAATGAGCAGTTCTTC
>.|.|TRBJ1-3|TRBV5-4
CASSSSLGAAGNTIYF
TGTGCCAGCAGCTCCTCCTTGGGGGCCGCTGGAAACACCATATATTTT
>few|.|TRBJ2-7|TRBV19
CASKGTGSYEQYF
TGTGCCAGTAAAGGTACAGGGTCCTACGAGCAGTACTTC
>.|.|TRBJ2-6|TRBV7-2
CASSLGGSGANVLTF
TGTGCCAGCAGCTTAGGAGGGTCTGGGGCCAACGTCCTGACTTTC
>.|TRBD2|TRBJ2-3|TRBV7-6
CASSLESGRTTDTQYF
TGTGCCAGCAGCTTAGAGAGCGGGAGGACAACAGATACGCAGTATTTT
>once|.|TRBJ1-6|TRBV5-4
CASSLGDYNSPLHF
TGTGCCAGCAGCTTGGGGGATTATAATTCACCCCTCCACTTT